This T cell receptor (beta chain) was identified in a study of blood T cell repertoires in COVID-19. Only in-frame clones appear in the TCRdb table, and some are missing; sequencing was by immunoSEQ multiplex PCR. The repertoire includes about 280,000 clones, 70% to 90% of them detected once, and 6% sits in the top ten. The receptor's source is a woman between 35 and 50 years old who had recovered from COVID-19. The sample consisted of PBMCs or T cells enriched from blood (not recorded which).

The DNA for the CDR3 is TGTGCCAGCAGCGATCCGGGACTTCCGTCCTACGAGCAGTACTTC. Translated: CASSDPGLPSYEQYF. The rearrangement uses TRBV6-1 and TRBJ2-7; TRBD2 might be the D (6 bases). Trimming stripped 6 bases from V and 1 base from J, with 16 bases between. Germline CDR1 reads MNHNS; CDR2 reads SASEGT. The CDR3 is made up of 15 amino acids.